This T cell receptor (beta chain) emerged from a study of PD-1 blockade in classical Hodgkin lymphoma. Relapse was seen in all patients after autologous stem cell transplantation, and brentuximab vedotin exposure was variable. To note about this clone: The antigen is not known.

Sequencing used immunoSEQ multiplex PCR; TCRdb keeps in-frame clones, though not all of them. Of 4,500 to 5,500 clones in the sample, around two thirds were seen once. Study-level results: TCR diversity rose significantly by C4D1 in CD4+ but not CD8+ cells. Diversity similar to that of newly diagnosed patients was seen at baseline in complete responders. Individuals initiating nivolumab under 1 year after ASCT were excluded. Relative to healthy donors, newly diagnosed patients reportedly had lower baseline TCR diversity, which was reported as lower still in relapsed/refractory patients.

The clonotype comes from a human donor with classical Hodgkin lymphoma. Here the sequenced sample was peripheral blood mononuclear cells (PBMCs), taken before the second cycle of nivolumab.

The CDR3 bases are TGCGCCAGCAGCTCCGACCTTACAGATACGCAGTATTTT. Amino acid sequence: CASSSDLTDTQYF. The gene calls are TRBV5-1 and TRBJ2-3, with D unresolved. CDR1 and CDR2 (germline): SGHRS, YFSETQ. Trimming shortened V by 3 bases and J by 3 bases, and 8 bases separated the two germline ends. The CDR3 runs 13 residues.